The present T cell receptor beta chain was sequenced within a study of blood T cell repertoires in COVID-19. For the study at large: COVID-19 samples, acute and convalescent, were from the United States, Italy and Spain. The analysed material was cDNA or gDNA that came from T cells, B-cell-depleted T cells, or PBMCs.

Authors' data handling: Amplification with reference gene primers provided the estimates of nucleated cell counts. Profiling relied on immunoSEQ multiplex PCR, and the TCRdb table lists in-frame clones only, not all of them. V and J calls plus clone size are reproduced from that table; the DNA served to infer D and trimming. Of about 94,000 clones detected, about 86% appear once; the ten largest clones hold 10% to 15%. The CDR3 sequence is 8 residues long. CDR1 and CDR2 (germline): GTSNPN, SVGIG (reference sequence). Regarding this clone: Compared with germline, one end of the junction differs, possibly owing to a read error.

This receptor was identified in a woman in her sixties or seventies in a cohort sampled during active or convalescent COVID-19. Sequenced input: peripheral blood. The V call is TRBV30, the J call TRBJ1-1; 7 nucleotides align to TRBD1. CDR3 residues: CAWSVQGF. CDR3 bases: TGTGCCTGGAGTGTACAGGGGTTT.